A single sample is the source of the 14 T cell receptor beta chains below, sequenced in a study of CD8+ T cells in alopecia areata. The treatment was: oral pan-JAK inhibitor, 5-10 mg twice daily. cDNA prepared by RNA extraction and subsequent reverse transcription served as the template for sequencing. Profiling relied on immunoSEQ multiplex PCR, and the TCRdb table lists in-frame clones only, not all of them. The sample has fewer than 150,000 clones; 75% to 85% are singletons. Sequencing was performed on CD8+ T cells sorted from blood, taken at week 4, from a patient treated with tofacitinib. The source of these receptors is a human donor with alopecia areata.

This clone appeared a few times. The identical CDR3 is also encoded by other nucleotide sequences in the sample. V gene TRBV7-9 combines with J gene TRBJ2-5; a weak D match, TRBD2 (6 bases). V lost 5 bases, J lost 4 bases, and 11 bases lay in between. The CDR3 contains 13 residues. From germline, CDR1 is SEHNR and CDR2 FQNEAQ (reference sequence). CDR3: CASSPGGLETQYF. CDR3 sequence (DNA): TGTGCCAGCAGCCCAGGAGGGTTAGAGACCCAGTACTTC. Filled out from reference TRBV7-9 and TRBJ2-5, the complete variable domain reads DTGVSQNPRHKITKRGQNVTFRCDPISEHNRLYWYRQTLGQGPEFLTYFQNEAQLEKSRLLSDRFSAERPKGSFSTLEIQRTEQGDSAMYLCASSPGGLETQYFGPGTRLLVL.

This chain joins TRBV27 and TRBJ2-3; no reliable D call. V gave up 0 bases and J gave up 3 bases, with 4 bases separating them. The CDR3 sequence is 13 residues long. Germline V gene sequence: CDR1 MNHEY, CDR2 SMNVEV (reference sequence). CDR3 sequence (DNA): TGTGCCAGCAGTTTATCAGAGACAGATACGCAGTATTTT. It translates to CASSLSETDTQYF.

The CDR3 region is CASSPTGQASYEQYF. The CDR3 DNA is TGTGCCAGCAGCCCCACGGGTCAGGCGTCCTACGAGCAGTACTTC. The chain recombines TRBV7-9 with TRBJ2-7, with no clear D. Per the germline V gene, CDR1 is SEHNR and CDR2 is FQNEAQ (reference sequence). The CDR3 covers 15 residues. Deletions cut 5 bases from V and 1 base from J, with 15 bases between.

The rearrangement joins TRBV9 to TRBJ1-1; 8 nucleotides align to TRBD1. CDR1 SGDLS and CDR2 YYNGEE come from the germline V gene. The CDR3 covers 13 residues. The J segment lost 3 bases and the V segment lost 7 bases, leaving 5 bases of the junction unmatched. The CDR3 spells CASQGAWDTEAFF. DNA for the CDR3: TGTGCCAGCCAGGGGGCTTGGGACACTGAAGCTTTCTTT.

V usage is TRBV15 and J usage is TRBJ2-1; possible D gene TRBD1, 6 bases. Between the trimmed V and J ends, which lost 2 bases and 5 bases, there was a span of 10 bases. Germline CDR1 and CDR2: LNHNV and YYDKDF (reference sequence). The CDR3 sequence is 14 residues long. The CDR3 DNA reads as TGTGCCACCAGCAGATCCGGGACAAACAATGAGCAGTTCTTC. Its translation: CATSRSGTNNEQFF.

V is TRBV4-1 and J is TRBJ1-5; 7 bases align to TRBD1. In germline, CDR1 is MGHRA, CDR2 YSYEKL. With 1 base clipped from V and 2 bases from J, the junction kept 2 bases outside the gene matches. This CDR3 spans 15 amino acids. The CDR3 loop reads CASSQVDRGNQPQHF. The CDR3 DNA follows: TGCGCCAGCAGCCAAGTTGACAGGGGCAATCAGCCCCAGCATTTT.

V usage is TRBV29-1 and J usage is TRBJ2-5, with 7 bases that match TRBD2. The J call may be mistaken, given a closer DNA end match to TRBJ2-7. This CDR3 is built from 11 residues. Germline V gives CDR1 SQVTM, CDR2 ANQGSEA. The CDR3 DNA reads TGCAGCGTAACTAGCGCTTACGAGCAGTACTTC. It translates to CSVTSAYEQYF.

This clone appeared a single time. The J gene is TRBJ2-7, the V gene TRBV25-1; D remains unclear. This CDR3 is built from 12 residues. From germline, CDR1 is MGHDK and CDR2 SYGVNS. With 7 bases removed from V and 3 bases from J, the gap between germline ends came to 10 bases. Written as DNA, the CDR3 is TGTGCCAGCAAAAACGGAGTCTACGAGCAGTACTTC. It codes for CASKNGVYEQYF.

As to this clone: One end of the junction is discordant with germline, which a read error may explain. The chain employs TRBV5-1 and TRBJ1-2; 7 bases match TRBD1. This CDR3 is 12 amino acids long. The V gene's germline CDR1 is SGHRS and CDR2 YFSETQ. DNA of the CDR3: TGCCCCAGCAGGGGGGTAGGATATGGCTACACCTTC. Amino acid sequence: CPSRGVGYGYTF.

The chain has TRBV29-1 and TRBJ2-7; a possible D gene is TRBD1 (5 bases). The CDR3 runs to 11 residues. Germline V gene lookup returns CDR1 SQVTM and CDR2 ANQGSEA. V shed 8 bases and J shed 3 bases, with 11 bases lying between them. The CDR3 sequence: CSYFDSYEQYF. The CDR3, as DNA: TGCAGCTACTTCGACAGCTACGAGCAGTACTTC.

The CDR3 is CSVAAGYSNEQFF. In DNA, the CDR3 is TGCAGCGTTGCTGCAGGGTACTCCAATGAGCAGTTCTTC. The J gene is TRBJ2-1, the V gene TRBV29-1, with D possibly matching TRBD1 (5 bases). Trimming pared 4 bases from V and 6 bases from J, leaving 13 bases between. This CDR3 region has 13 residues. Per the germline V gene, CDR1 is SQVTM and CDR2 is ANQGSEA.

The rearrangement joins TRBV5-4 to TRBJ1-2, with TRBD1 matching over 9 bases. The germline V gene has CDR1 SGHNT and CDR2 YYREEE (reference sequence). Trimming removed 4 bases from V and 1 base from J; junction bases left unmatched: 5. The CDR3 spans 15 residues. The CDR3 loop reads CASSPPGQGNYGYTF. DNA for the CDR3: TGTGCCAGCAGCCCTCCGGGACAGGGTAACTATGGCTACACCTTC.

V is TRBV19 and J is TRBJ2-1; the D is unclear. This CDR3 is 12 amino acids long. The germline V and J ends were trimmed by 6 bases and 5 bases, with 8 bases remaining between them. Germline assignment: CDR1 LNHDA and CDR2 SQIVND (reference sequence). The chain's CDR3 is CASSHLNNEQFF. The CDR3 bases are TGTGCCAGTAGCCACCTTAACAATGAGCAGTTCTTC.

This chain uses TRBV4-1 with TRBJ1-5; 8 nucleotides match TRBD1. With 0 bases clipped from V and 7 bases from J, the junction kept 8 bases outside the gene matches. Germline V CDR1 and CDR2: MGHRA, YSYEKL. The CDR3 extends over 16 amino acids. CDR3 protein: CASSQEGGRGQQPQHF. The CDR3 nucleotides read TGCGCCAGCAGCCAAGAAGGGGGCAGGGGGCAACAGCCCCAGCATTTT.